The subject of this entry is one TCR beta chain. Trimming stripped 3 bases from V and 8 bases from J, with 11 bases between. The CDR3 is 12 residues long. Germline V gives CDR1 SGHRS, CDR2 YFSETQ. Profiled with immunoSEQ multiplex PCR; TCRdb holds only in-frame clones, not every one. The sample consists of tens of thousands of clones, around 93% of them appearing once. This specimen comes from a study of control samples from healthy donors and cancer patients. The chain has TRBV5-1 and TRBJ1-2; TRBD1 is a possible D gene (6 bases). The sequence was collected from a man aged 30-40 years with colorectal cancer. Sequenced material: PBMCs. CDR3 nucleotides: TGCGCCAGCAGCTCCAAGGGGGTAGGCTACACCTTC. This gives the protein CASSSKGVGYTF.